The rows below give T cell receptor beta chains drawn from one sample of a study of human T cells and chemical hapten exposure. TCRdb reanalysed the 5' RACE reads using MiXCR and keeps one entry per CDR3 protein. The sample has about 110,000 distinct CDR3 sequences, approximately 20% seen once. These receptor sequences come from a human donor in good health. Both conserved end residues are part of each CDR3.

v_call,cdr3_length,j_call,cdr3_aa
TRBV28,15,TRBJ2-7,CASSLGSLGGYEQYF
TRBV5-1,14,TRBJ1-2,CASSLGDGYDGYTF
TRBV5-4,14,TRBJ1-6,CASSLDGGAPALHF
TRBV6-6,18,TRBJ1-2,CASSSAPVQGARVYGYTF
TRBV23-1,13,TRBJ2-1,CASSQSRQAPQFF
TRBV20-1,13,TRBJ2-7,CSARVPGSYEQYF
TRBV3-1,15,TRBJ2-2,CASSQAPGGTGELFF
TRBV28,13,TRBJ2-1,CASIGGPGLREFF
TRBV5-1,15,TRBJ2-7,CASSLEAGGPYEQYF
TRBV12-3/TRBV12-4,15,TRBJ2-3,CASSKSAGGVDTQYF
TRBV18,14,TRBJ1-2,CASSPPGRDYGYTF
TRBV20-1,13,TRBJ1-2,CSATLNRREGYTF
TRBV7-2,14,TRBJ2-1,CASSLYPTEYEQFF
TRBV6-2/TRBV6-3,14,TRBJ2-3,CASSYRQVTDTQYF
TRBV2,14,TRBJ1-1,CASSGTGGLTEAFF
TRBV2,13,TRBJ1-1,CASSELQSTEAFF